This TCR beta chain was sequenced for a study of T cells in tuberculosis. Whole-study findings and limits: Selection depended on which cryopreserved specimens were available. Using the GMM-specific repertoire gave under 90% accuracy versus around 74% with motifs.

TCRdb's copy holds only in-frame clones and misses some; the assay was immunoSEQ multiplex PCR. The sample contains approximately 46,000 clones, about 95% of which appear only once. Regarding time point: new active TB diagnosis, blood taken before or within 7 days of starting treatment. Patients were newly diagnosed, HIV-seronegative, and aged 18 or older. Each clinical donor contributed on average roughly 92,000 T cells from unsorted cryopreserved PBMC. About this clone: As yet, its antigen is unknown.

The CDR3 extends over 15 amino acids. Germline assignment: CDR1 SGHDN and CDR2 FVKESK. V lost 0 bases to trimming and J lost 3 bases; unmatched junction nucleotides: 4. Sequencing used PBMCs, obtained at tuberculosis diagnosis. This receptor was taken from an adult with tuberculosis. This rearrangement joins TRBV14 to TRBJ2-5; 7 nucleotides align to TRBD2. The chain's CDR3 is CASSQDPAGKETQYF. The DNA for the CDR3 is TGTGCCAGCAGCCAAGATCCAGCGGGGAAAGAGACCCAGTACTTC.